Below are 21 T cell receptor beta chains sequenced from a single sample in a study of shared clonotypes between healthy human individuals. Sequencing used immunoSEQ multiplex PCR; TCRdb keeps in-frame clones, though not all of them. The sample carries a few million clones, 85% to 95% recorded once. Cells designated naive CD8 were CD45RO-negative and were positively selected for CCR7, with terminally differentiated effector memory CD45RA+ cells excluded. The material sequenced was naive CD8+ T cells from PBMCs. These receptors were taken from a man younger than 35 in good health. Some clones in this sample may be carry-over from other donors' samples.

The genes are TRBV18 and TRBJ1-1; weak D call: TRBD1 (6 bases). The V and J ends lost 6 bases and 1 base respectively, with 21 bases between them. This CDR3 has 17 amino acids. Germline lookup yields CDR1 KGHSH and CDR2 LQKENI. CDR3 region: CASSPTSSDRPNTEAFF. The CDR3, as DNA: TGTGCCAGCTCTCCTACGAGTTCTGACAGGCCGAACACTGAAGCTTTCTTT.

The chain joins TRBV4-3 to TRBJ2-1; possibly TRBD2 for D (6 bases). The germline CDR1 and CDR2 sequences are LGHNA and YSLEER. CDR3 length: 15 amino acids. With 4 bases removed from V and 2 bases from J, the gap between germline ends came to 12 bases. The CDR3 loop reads CASSPTRSPYNEQFF. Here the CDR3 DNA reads TGCGCCAGCAGCCCGACTAGGTCCCCCTACAATGAGCAGTTCTTC.

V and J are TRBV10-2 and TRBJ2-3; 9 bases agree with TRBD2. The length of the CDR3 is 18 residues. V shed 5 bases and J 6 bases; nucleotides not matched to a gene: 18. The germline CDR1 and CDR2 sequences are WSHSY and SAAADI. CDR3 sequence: CASSLFAGGRSNLDTQYF. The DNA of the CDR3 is TGCGCCAGCAGTCTTTTCGCGGGAGGGCGATCCAACTTGGATACGCAGTATTTT.

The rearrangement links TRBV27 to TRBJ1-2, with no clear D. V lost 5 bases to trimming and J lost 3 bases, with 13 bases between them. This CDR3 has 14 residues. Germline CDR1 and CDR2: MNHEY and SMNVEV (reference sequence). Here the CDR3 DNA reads TGTGCCAGCAGTAAACGAGGGCGCGACTATGGCTACACCTTC. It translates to CASSKRGRDYGYTF.

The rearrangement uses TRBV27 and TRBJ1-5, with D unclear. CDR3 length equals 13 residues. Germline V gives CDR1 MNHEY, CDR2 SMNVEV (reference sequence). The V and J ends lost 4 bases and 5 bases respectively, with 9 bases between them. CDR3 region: CASSSYSDQPQHF. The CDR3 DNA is TGTGCCAGCAGTTCATACAGCGATCAGCCCCAGCATTTT.

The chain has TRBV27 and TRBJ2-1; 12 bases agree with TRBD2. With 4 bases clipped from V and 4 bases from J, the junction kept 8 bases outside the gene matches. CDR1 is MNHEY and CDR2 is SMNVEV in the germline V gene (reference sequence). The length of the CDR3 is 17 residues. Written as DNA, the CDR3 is TGTGCCAGCAGTTCATGGACTAGCGGGACTAGATACAATGAGCAGTTCTTC. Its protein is CASSSWTSGTRYNEQFF.

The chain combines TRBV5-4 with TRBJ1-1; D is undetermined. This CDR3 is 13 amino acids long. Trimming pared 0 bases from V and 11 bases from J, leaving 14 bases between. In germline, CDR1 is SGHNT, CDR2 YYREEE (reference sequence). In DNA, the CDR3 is TGTGCCAGCAGCTTGGCGGAGGGCTATTCTGCTTTCTTT. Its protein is CASSLAEGYSAFF.

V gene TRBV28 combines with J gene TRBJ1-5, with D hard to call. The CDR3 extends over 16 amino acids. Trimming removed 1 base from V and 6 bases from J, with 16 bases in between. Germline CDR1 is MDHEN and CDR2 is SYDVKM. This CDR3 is CASSLYSLTRSQPQHF. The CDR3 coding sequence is TGTGCCAGCAGTTTATACAGCCTAACGAGGTCTCAGCCCCAGCATTTT.

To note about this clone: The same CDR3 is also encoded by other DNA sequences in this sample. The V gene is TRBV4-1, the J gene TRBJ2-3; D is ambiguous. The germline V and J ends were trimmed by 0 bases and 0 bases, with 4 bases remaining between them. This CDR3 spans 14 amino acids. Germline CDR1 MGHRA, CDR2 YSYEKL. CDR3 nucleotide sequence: TGCGCCAGCAGCCAAGACGGGAGCACAGATACGCAGTATTTT. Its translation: CASSQDGSTDTQYF.

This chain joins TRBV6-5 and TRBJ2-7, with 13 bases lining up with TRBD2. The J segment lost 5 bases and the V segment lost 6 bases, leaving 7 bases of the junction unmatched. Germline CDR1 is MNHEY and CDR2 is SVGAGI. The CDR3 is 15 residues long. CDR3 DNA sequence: TGTGCCAGCAGAACGGGGACTAGCGGGAACCACGAGCAGTACTTC. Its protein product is CASRTGTSGNHEQYF.

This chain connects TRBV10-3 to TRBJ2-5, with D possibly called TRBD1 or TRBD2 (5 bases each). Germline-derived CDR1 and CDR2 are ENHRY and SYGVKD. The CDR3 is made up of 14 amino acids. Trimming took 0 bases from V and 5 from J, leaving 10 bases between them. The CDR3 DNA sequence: TGTGCCATCAGTGAGTCGGGACGGGGTGAGACCCAGTACTTC. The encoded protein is CAISESGRGETQYF.

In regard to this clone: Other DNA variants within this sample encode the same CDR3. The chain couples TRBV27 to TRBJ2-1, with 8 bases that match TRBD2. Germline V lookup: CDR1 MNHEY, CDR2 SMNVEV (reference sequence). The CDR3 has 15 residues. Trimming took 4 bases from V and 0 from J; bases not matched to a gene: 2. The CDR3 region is CASSSGTSSYNEQFF. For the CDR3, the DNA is TGTGCCAGCAGTTCTGGGACTAGCTCCTACAATGAGCAGTTCTTC.

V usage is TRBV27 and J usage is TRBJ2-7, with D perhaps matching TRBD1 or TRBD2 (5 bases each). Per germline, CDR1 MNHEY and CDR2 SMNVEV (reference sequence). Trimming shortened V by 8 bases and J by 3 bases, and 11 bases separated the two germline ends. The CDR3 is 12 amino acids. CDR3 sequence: CASGDVYYEQYF. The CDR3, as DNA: TGTGCCAGCGGGGACGTCTACTACGAGCAGTACTTC.

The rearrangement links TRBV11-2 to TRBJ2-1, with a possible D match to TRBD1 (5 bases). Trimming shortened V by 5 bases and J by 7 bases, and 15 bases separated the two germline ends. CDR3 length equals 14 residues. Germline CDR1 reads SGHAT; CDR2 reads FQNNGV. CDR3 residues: CASSPLWGRNEQFF. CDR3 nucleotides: TGTGCCAGCAGCCCCCTTTGGGGCCGGAATGAGCAGTTCTTC.

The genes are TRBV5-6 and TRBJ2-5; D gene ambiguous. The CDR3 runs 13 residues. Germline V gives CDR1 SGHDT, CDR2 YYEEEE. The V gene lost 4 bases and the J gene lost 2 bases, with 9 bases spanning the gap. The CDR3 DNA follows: TGTGCCAGCAGCGGGCATTTACAAGAGACCCAGTACTTC. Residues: CASSGHLQETQYF. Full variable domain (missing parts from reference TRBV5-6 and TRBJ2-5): DAGVTQSPTHLIKTRGQQVTLRCSPKSGHDTVSWYQQALGQGPQFIFQYYEEEERQRGNFPDRFSGHQFPNYSSELNVNALLLGDSALYLCASSGHLQETQYFGPGTRLLVL.

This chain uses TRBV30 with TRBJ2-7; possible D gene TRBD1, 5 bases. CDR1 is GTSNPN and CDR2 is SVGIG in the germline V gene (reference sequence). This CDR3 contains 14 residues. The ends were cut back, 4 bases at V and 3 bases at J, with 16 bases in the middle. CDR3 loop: CAWMGPPPDYEQYF. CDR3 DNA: TGTGCCTGGATGGGGCCCCCGCCAGACTACGAGCAGTACTTC. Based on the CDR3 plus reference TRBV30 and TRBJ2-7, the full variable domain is SQTIHQWPATLVQPVGSPLSLECTVEGTSNPNLYWYRQAAGRGLQLLFYSVGIGQISSEVPQNLSASRPQDRQFILSSKKLLLSDSGFYLCAWMGPPPDYEQYFGPGTRLTVT.

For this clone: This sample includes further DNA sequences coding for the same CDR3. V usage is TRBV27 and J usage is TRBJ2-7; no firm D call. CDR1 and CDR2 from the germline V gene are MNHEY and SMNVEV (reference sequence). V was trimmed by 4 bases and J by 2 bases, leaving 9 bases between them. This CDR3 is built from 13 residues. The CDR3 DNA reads TGTGCCAGCAGTTCCGGATCGACCTACGAGCAGTACTTC. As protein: CASSSGSTYEQYF.

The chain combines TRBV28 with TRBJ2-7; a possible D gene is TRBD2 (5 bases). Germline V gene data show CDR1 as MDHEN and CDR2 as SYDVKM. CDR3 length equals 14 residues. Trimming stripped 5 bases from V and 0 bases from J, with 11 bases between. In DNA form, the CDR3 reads TGTGCCAGCAGTATAACTAGGAGCTCCTACGAGCAGTACTTC. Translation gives CASSITRSSYEQYF.

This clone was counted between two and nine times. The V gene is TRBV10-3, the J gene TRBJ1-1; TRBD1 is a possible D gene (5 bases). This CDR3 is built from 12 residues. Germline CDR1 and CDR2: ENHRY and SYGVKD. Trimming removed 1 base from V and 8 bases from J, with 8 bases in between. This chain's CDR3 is CAISEYRQEAFF. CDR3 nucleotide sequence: TGTGCCATCAGTGAGTATCGACAGGAAGCTTTCTTT.

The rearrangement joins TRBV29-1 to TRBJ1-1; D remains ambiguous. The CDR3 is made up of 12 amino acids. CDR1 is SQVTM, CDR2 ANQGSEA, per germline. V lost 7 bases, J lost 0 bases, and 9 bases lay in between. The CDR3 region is CSAIMLNTEAFF. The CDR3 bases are TGCAGCGCGATTATGTTGAACACTGAAGCTTTCTTT. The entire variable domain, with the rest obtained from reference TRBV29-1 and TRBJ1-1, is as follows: SAVISQKPSRDICQRGTSLTIQCQVDSQVTMMFWYRQQPGQSLTLIATANQGSEATYESGFVIDKFPISRPNLTFSTLTVSNMSPEDSSIYLCSAIMLNTEAFFGQGTRLTVV.

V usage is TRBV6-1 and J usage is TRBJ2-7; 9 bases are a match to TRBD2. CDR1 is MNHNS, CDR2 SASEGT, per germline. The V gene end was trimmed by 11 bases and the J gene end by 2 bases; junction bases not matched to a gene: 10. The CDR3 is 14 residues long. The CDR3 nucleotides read TGTGCCGCAAAAGATAGCGGGAGAACCTACGAGCAGTACTTC. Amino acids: CAAKDSGRTYEQYF.